A single sample is the source of the 26 T cell receptor beta chains below, sequenced in a study of tissue T cells after allogeneic stem cell transplantation (dated 2022 in TCRdb). The sample's time point label, in plain terms: mouse harvest day 14 after allogeneic transplant. Mouse grafts combined 10^7 T-cell-depleted bone marrow cells with 10^6 splenic CD5+ T cells, given via tail vein injection. Libraries were built with the immunoSEQ multiplex PCR assay. The source is immuneACCESS, and TCRdb retained only in-frame sequences with V and J called. Part of the clones is not carried over; for the studies checked, unresolved V genes explain less than half of this, and the remainder is unexplained. The sample table records about 7,700 clones; roughly 38% of these occur just once. The ten largest clones represent 5.5% to 8% of the sample. The material sequenced was skin. All receptors come from a female BALB/c mouse given C57BL/6 T cells with graft-versus-host disease after an allogeneic hematopoietic cell transplant.

About this clone itself: Gene names denote mouse genes. The read stops 1 residue short of the end of the CDR3; the missing end is completed from the germline J gene. The chain uses TRBV3 and TRBJ1-2; no firm D call. Germline V CDR1 and CDR2: SNHLY, FYNGKV (reference sequence). There are 13 residues in the CDR3. V was shortened by 2 bases and J by 1 base, with 5 bases between the two germline ends. The sequenced part of the CDR3 DNA is TGTGCCAGCAGCTTAAACAGAAACTCCGACTACACC. This codes for CASSLNRNSDYT. The CDR3 in its entirety is CASSLNRNSDYTF.

A remark on this clone: Germline and genes: mouse. With the read ending 1 residue before the CDR3 end, the germline J gene is used to fill in that end. The chain links TRBV15 to TRBJ1-1; 8 nucleotides line up with TRBD1. The CDR3 length is 13 residues. The germline V gene encodes CDR1 SGHND and CDR2 FRSKSL. The trim removed 5 bases at V and 5 bases at J, leaving 4 bases unmatched. CDR3 DNA, as far as it was read: TGTGCCAGCAGTAGCAGGGGGCGAACAGAAGTCTTC. Translation gives CASSSRGRTEVF. The complete CDR3 reads CASSSRGRTEVFF.

This clone has a handful of counts. The germline and genes are mouse ones. The CDR3 bases that were read are TGTGCCAGCAGTGACCGAGCTGAGCAGTTC. This encodes CASSDRAEQF. The whole CDR3 sequence is CASSDRAEQFF. The rearrangement links TRBV13-3 to TRBJ2-1, with no clear D. From the germline J gene comes the end of the CDR3, since the read stops 1 residue before it. This CDR3 region has 11 residues. Trimming shortened V by 2 bases and J by 7 bases, and 4 bases separated the two germline ends. The germline gives CDR1 NNHDY, CDR2 SYVADS.

Concerning this clone: Germline and genes here are mouse. The CDR3 end is not reached by the read, which stops 1 residue before it; the germline J gene fills it in. This chain joins TRBV3 and TRBJ2-1; 13 bases map to TRBD2. This CDR3 spans 15 amino acids. The germline V gene encodes CDR1 SNHLY and CDR2 FYNGKV (reference sequence). Unmatched junction bases numbered 4, after V lost 4 bases and J lost 7 bases. The CDR3 protein is CASSSGLGGLAEQFF. The sequenced part of the CDR3 DNA is TGTGCCAGCAGCTCTGGACTGGGGGGGCTGGCTGAGCAGTTC.

With respect to this clone: Here the gene names and germline are mouse. Read sequence stops 1 residue before the CDR3 end, and the germline J gene provides the missing end. The chain couples TRBV26 to TRBJ1-1; D is possibly TRBD1 (6 bases). The V and J ends lost 3 bases and 1 base respectively, with 9 bases between them. Germline V CDR1 and CDR2: KGHPV, FQNQEV (reference sequence). The length of the CDR3 is 14 residues. Here the CDR3 reads CASSLGGQNTEVFF. CDR3 DNA, as far as it was read: TGTGCCAGCAGTCTTGGGGGGCAAAACACAGAAGTCTTC.

This clone was seen a handful of times. Gene labels here are mouse ones. Sequencing ends 1 residue short of the CDR3 end; the germline J gene provides the rest. J is TRBJ2-1 and V is TRBV3; D is perhaps TRBD1 (6 bases). The CDR3 contains 14 residues. Germline-derived CDR1 and CDR2 are SNHLY and FYNGKV (reference sequence). Trimming left V 1 base short and J 3 bases short, with 7 bases between. The CDR3 spells CASSLGRGYAEQFF. Partial CDR3 DNA: TGTGCCAGCAGCTTAGGCAGGGGCTATGCTGAGCAGTTC.

By share, this clone ranks as medium-sized. Gene names refer to mouse genes. Read coverage stops 1 residue before the CDR3 terminus; the germline J gene supplies the remainder. The rearrangement uses TRBV13-2 and TRBJ2-7, with D hard to call. CDR1 and CDR2 from the germline V gene are NNHNN and SYGAGS (reference sequence). Between the trimmed V and J ends, which lost 2 bases and 3 bases, there was a span of 6 bases. This CDR3 comprises 12 residues. The sequenced part of the CDR3 DNA is TGTGCCAGCGGTGAGGAACACTATGAACAGTAC. The encoded protein is CASGEEHYEQY. The whole CDR3 reads CASGEEHYEQYF.

Details on this clone: Mouse germline and gene names are used. CDR3 loop: CASSTGLGAETLYF. Incomplete CDR3 DNA: TGTGCCAGCAGCACGGGACTGGGTGCAGAAACGCTGTAT. The chain joins TRBV3 to TRBJ2-3; 8 nucleotides line up with TRBD2. The read comes to an end 1 residue before the CDR3 does, leaving the germline J gene to fill in the end. The CDR3 is 14 amino acids. Trimming at V came to 5 bases and at J to 1 base, leaving 2 bases not matched to a gene. The germline V gene encodes CDR1 SNHLY and CDR2 FYNGKV (reference sequence). Looking up the rest from reference TRBV3 and TRBJ2-3 gives the full variable domain: GPKVLQIPSHQIIDMGQMVTLNCDPVSNHLYFYWYKQILGQQMEFLVNFYNGKVMEKSKLFKDQFSVERPDGSYFTLKIQPTALEDSAVYFCASSTGLGAETLYFGSGTRLTVL.

This clone appeared a few times. Mouse gene names apply. The missing CDR3 end, 1 residue past where the read stops, is filled in from the germline J gene. The chain employs TRBV23 and TRBJ2-7; no check of the table's D call, TRBD1, against the DNA was made. The germline CDR1 and CDR2 sequences are KGHTA and FQNQQP. CDR3 length: 14 residues. CDR3 bases read: TGCTCCAGCAGCCAAAGGGACAGGGAGTATGAACAGTAC. Its protein is CSSSQRDREYEQY. The CDR3 in its entirety is CSSSQRDREYEQYF. Together with reference TRBV23 and TRBJ2-7, the CDR3 gives the full variable domain: DAAVTQKPRYLIKMKGQEAEMKCIPEKGHTAVFWYQQKQSKELKFLIYFQNQQPLDQIDMVKERFSAVCPSSSLCSLGIRTCEAEDSALYLCSSSQRDREYEQYFGPGTRLTVL.

Turning to this clone: Genes and germline are mouse. The sequence runs out 1 residue before the end of the CDR3; the remainder is reconstructed from the germline J gene. Other DNA sequences in the same sample also yield this CDR3. The chain is built from TRBV26 and TRBJ1-6; no reliable D call. TRBJ1-6 is designated an ORF whose function remains uncertain. V lost 1 base, J lost 4 bases, and 5 bases lay in between. Germline values: CDR1 KGHPV, CDR2 FQNQEV (reference sequence). This CDR3 contains 14 residues. The CDR3 reads CASSLYQYNSPLYF. The CDR3 bases that were read are TGTGCCAGCAGTCTGTATCAATATAATTCGCCCCTCTAC.

For this clone: Each gene name is a mouse one. The CDR3 is cut off 1 residue early in the read; its end comes from the germline J gene. V gene TRBV26 combines with J gene TRBJ1-2, with unresolved D. The CDR3 is 14 amino acids. V lost 3 bases to trimming and J lost 0 bases, with 8 bases between them. Germline CDR1 KGHPV, CDR2 FQNQEV (reference sequence). Partial CDR3 DNA: TGTGCCAGCAGTCTAGGCAGGACAAACTCCGACTACACC. Translation gives CASSLGRTNSDYT. The CDR3 in its entirety is CASSLGRTNSDYTF.

This clone is labeled medium-sized. Genes and germline come from the mouse. The CDR3 end is not reached by the read, which stops 1 residue before it; the germline J gene fills it in. The genes are TRBV3 and TRBJ1-5, with 10 positions matching TRBD1. Losses at the gene ends were 6 bases for V and 7 bases for J; bases not matched to a gene: 9. The CDR3 is made up of 15 amino acids. The V gene's germline CDR1 is SNHLY and CDR2 FYNGKV (reference sequence). CDR3 sequence reads: CASRSPGQGKQAPLF. The sequenced CDR3 bases are TGTGCCAGCAGATCTCCGGGACAGGGGAAGCAGGCTCCGCTT.

Comment on this clone: Genes and germline come from the mouse. The CDR3 bases that were read are TGCACCTGCAGTTCCCGGGACAGGGCCTATAATTCGCCCCTCTAC. This gives the protein CTCSSRDRAYNSPLY. The entire CDR3 is CTCSSRDRAYNSPLYF. The chain combines TRBV1 with TRBJ1-6; TRBD1 matches 9 bases. The read stops 1 residue short of the end of the CDR3; the missing end is completed from the germline J gene. TRBJ1-6 is an open reading frame, and its role is uncertain. Germline V gives CDR1 NSQYPW, CDR2 LRSPGD (reference sequence). V trimming: 5 bases; J trimming: 2 bases; junction bases outside the gene matches: 4. The CDR3 covers 16 residues.

This clone is termed medium-sized (0.01 to 0.1%). The gene symbols are mouse symbols. The CDR3 is cut off 1 residue early in the read; its end comes from the germline J gene. The rearrangement links TRBV3 to TRBJ1-3; 7 positions agree with TRBD1. The V gene end was trimmed by 5 bases and the J gene end by 0 bases; junction bases not matched to a gene: 4. The CDR3 is made up of 15 amino acids. From germline, CDR1 is SNHLY and CDR2 FYNGKV (reference sequence). The CDR3 loop is CASSPRGNSGNTLYF. The sequenced part of the CDR3 DNA is TGTGCCAGCAGCCCCAGGGGGAATTCTGGAAATACGCTCTAT.

This clone is labeled medium-sized. The gene symbols are mouse symbols. The read is 1 residue too short to cover the CDR3 end, so that end is filled in from the germline J gene. J is TRBJ2-5 and V is TRBV2; TRBD2 might be the D (6 bases). This CDR3 contains 14 residues. Deletions cut 0 bases from V and 3 bases from J, with 7 bases between. Germline V lookup: CDR1 LGHNA, CDR2 YSYQKL. The sequenced CDR3 bases are TGTGCCAGCAGCCAAGAGGGGGGTCAAGACACCCAGTAC. Protein sequence: CASSQEGGQDTQY. The full CDR3 reads CASSQEGGQDTQYF.

This clone was picked up a small number of times. Gene names refer to mouse genes. The CDR3 extends 1 residue past the end of the read, so its final part is completed from the germline J gene. The chain couples TRBV19 to TRBJ2-3; D is perhaps TRBD2 (5 bases). Per germline, CDR1 FNHDT and CDR2 SITEND (reference sequence). There are 15 residues in the CDR3. Trimming took off 0 bases at V and 1 base at J, with 9 bases between the two ends. CDR3 DNA (partial): TGTGCCAGCAGTATAGTCACTGGTCGTGCAGAAACGCTGTAT. It specifies CASSIVTGRAETLY. The entire CDR3 sequence reads CASSIVTGRAETLYF.

A few counts support this clone. The gene names here belong to mouse. The sequenced fragment ends 1 residue before the CDR3 boundary, so the rest is inferred from the germline J gene. This chain links TRBV3 with TRBJ2-5; 8 bases fit TRBD2. Trimming at V came to 4 bases and at J to 5 bases, leaving 5 bases not matched to a gene. CDR3 size: 14 residues. CDR1 is SNHLY and CDR2 is FYNGKV in the germline V gene (reference sequence). The CDR3 DNA, read in part, is TGTGCCAGCAGCTACCGGGACTGGAGAGACACCCAGTAC. It codes for CASSYRDWRDTQY. The whole CDR3 sequence is CASSYRDWRDTQYF.

Note on this clone: Gene names denote mouse genes. The read is 1 residue too short to cover the CDR3 end, so that end is filled in from the germline J gene. The rearrangement uses TRBV26 and TRBJ2-5; 7 bases map to TRBD1. V lost 5 bases and J lost 4; bases outside the gene matches: 0. Germline assignment: CDR1 KGHPV and CDR2 FQNQEV (reference sequence). The CDR3 has 12 residues. Incomplete CDR3 DNA: TGTGCCAGCAGTGGGACAGAAGACACCCAGTAC. This gives the protein CASSGTEDTQY. The entire CDR3 protein is CASSGTEDTQYF.

This clone was detected a few times. These gene names are mouse names. The CDR3 is cut off 1 residue early in the read; its end comes from the germline J gene. The chain joins TRBV23 to TRBJ2-2; the listed D gene, TRBD1, was not tested against the DNA. The CDR3 length is 16 residues. Germline CDR1 and CDR2: KGHTA and FQNQQP. The covered CDR3 bases are TGCTCCAGCAGTCAAACCGGGACAGGGACCACCGGGCAGCTCTAC. It specifies CSSSQTGTGTTGQLY. The whole CDR3 protein reads CSSSQTGTGTTGQLYF.

Concerning this clone itself: The gene names here belong to mouse. The read gets to within 1 residue of the CDR3 end, and the germline J gene fills in the rest. The chain links TRBV19 to TRBJ2-7; 12 nucleotides match TRBD2. Germline trimming cut 1 base from V and 7 bases from J; bases unmatched to any gene: 3. The CDR3 has 14 amino acids. Germline CDR1 FNHDT, CDR2 SITEND (reference sequence). The CDR3 loop reads CASSIRLGGREQYF. The DNA read from the CDR3 is TGTGCCAGCAGTATAAGACTGGGGGGGCGAGAACAGTAC.

On this clone itself: The germline and genes are mouse ones. The read gets to within 1 residue of the CDR3 end, and the germline J gene fills in the rest. The rearrangement joins TRBV2 to TRBJ2-3; possibly TRBD2 for D (7 bases). Germline loops: CDR1 LGHNA, CDR2 YSYQKL. V lost 2 bases to trimming and J lost 5 bases, with 8 bases between them. This CDR3 has 13 residues. The CDR3 loop reads CASSQRGGETLYF. The DNA read from the CDR3 is TGTGCCAGCAGCCAAAGGGGGGGAGAAACGCTGTAT.

As to this clone: Gene names are mouse gene names. The read ends 1 residue shy of where the CDR3 ends; the end is completed using the germline J gene. The V call is TRBV16, the J call TRBJ2-7; 7 bases line up with TRBD1. The CDR3 runs 13 residues. Germline CDR1 and CDR2: SGHSA and FRNQAP. With V trimmed by 1 base and J by 7 bases, 4 bases remained unmatched. The CDR3 loop is CASSLGQGVEQYF. CDR3 bases read: TGTGCAAGCAGCTTAGGGCAGGGGGTCGAACAGTAC.

This clone was found a few times. These gene names are mouse names. CDR3 DNA, as far as it was read: TGTGCCAGCAGCCAAGGGACATACACAGAAGTCTTC. Encoded protein: CASSQGTYTEVF. From start to end, the CDR3 is CASSQGTYTEVFF. The chain couples TRBV2 to TRBJ1-1, with D tentatively TRBD1 (5 bases). The read gets to within 1 residue of the CDR3 end, and the germline J gene fills in the rest. This CDR3 is 13 amino acids long. The ends were cut back, 1 base at V and 3 bases at J, with 6 bases in the middle. Germline loops: CDR1 LGHNA, CDR2 YSYQKL.

This clone is medium-sized in the sample. Any gene name here is a mouse gene name. Read coverage stops 1 residue before the CDR3 terminus; the germline J gene supplies the remainder. V usage is TRBV26 and J usage is TRBJ2-7; D is perhaps TRBD1 or TRBD2 (7 bases each). The V end was cut by 4 bases, the J end by 4 bases, with 11 bases between. This CDR3 is 13 amino acids long. Germline V gives CDR1 KGHPV, CDR2 FQNQEV (reference sequence). CDR3 DNA, as far as it was read: TGTGCCAGCAGTCGTCAGGGGGGGTATGAACAGTAC. It yields the protein CASSRQGGYEQY. The CDR3 reads in full as CASSRQGGYEQYF. Complete variable domain (other parts from reference TRBV26 and TRBJ2-7): NSKVIQTPRYLVKGQGQKAKMRCIPEKGHPVVFWYQQNKNNEFKFLINFQNQEVLQQIDMTEKRFSAECPSNSPCSLEIQSSEAGDSALYLCASSRQGGYEQYFGPGTRLTVL.

This clone was seen a handful of times. Gene names are mouse gene names. The read finishes 1 residue shy of the CDR3 end, and the germline J gene is used to complete it. This chain joins TRBV12-2 and TRBJ2-5, with 7 bases lining up with TRBD1. The V segment lost 1 base and the J segment 4 bases; nucleotides outside the gene matches: 1. The CDR3 has 13 amino acids. CDR1 and CDR2 from the germline V gene are SGHLS and HYDKME. CDR3 DNA, as far as it was read: TGTGCCAGCTCTCTAGGACAGGAAGACACCCAGTAC. Amino acids: CASSLGQEDTQY. The whole CDR3 sequence is CASSLGQEDTQYF.

As for this clone: Genes and germline come from the mouse. The CDR3 end lies 1 residue beyond the end of the read and is filled in from the germline J gene. The chain recombines TRBV23 with TRBJ1-1; the table's D call, TRBD1, was not checked against the DNA. The CDR3 is 13 amino acids. Germline V gives CDR1 KGHTA, CDR2 FQNQQP. Incomplete CDR3 DNA: TGCTCCAGCAGTCCACAGGGGGGCACAGAAGTCTTC. It encodes CSSSPQGGTEVF. The entire CDR3 sequence reads CSSSPQGGTEVFF.